The entry below gives a single T cell receptor (beta chain) sequence along with its context. The specificity of this receptor is unknown. No clone much larger than this one lies a single base away; base qualities are absent. The CDR1 and CDR2 encoded by the germline V gene (reference sequence) are LNHDA and SQIVND. V is trimmed back by 5 bases and J by 7 bases, and the junction contains 4 bases that no gene match accounts for. From its cysteine to its phenylalanine, the CDR3 spans 13 amino acids. CDR3 DNA is the only sequence kept; it has 39 bases, read in frame from the first base. TCR CDR3 regions were amplified from genomic DNA by multiplex PCR using the deep immunoSEQ assay. Extracted genomic DNA from each cell subset was distributed evenly across all wells of several immunoSEQ 96-well plates, and each plate was treated as a replicate. For sorted subsets, approximately 0.2 ug of genomic DNA, equivalent to 30,000 or so T cell genomes, went into each replicate PCR. Purified libraries were quantified with a Qubit 3.0 fluorometer, sized on a Bioanalyzer 2100, and re-quantified with the KAPA Library Quantification kit. Each immunoSEQ 96-well plate was sequenced on its own single-read 150-cycle Illumina NextSeq 550 flow cell. From the authors' description of their analysis: Because the immunoSEQ output held only junctional sequences and lacked quality scores, the filtering could not match the filtering applied to full-length reads. Sequences were annotated with PyIR, a Python wrapper for IgBLAST v1.9, and V/J genes and CDR3 were assigned using IMGT germline references. Reads were filtered out if the reads had weak V/J assignments (E-value above 1e-6), no CDR3, stop codons, out-of-frame junctions, or ambiguous translated residues. V3J clonotypes were defined by identical inferred V gene, J gene, and CDR3 amino acid sequence. The percentage overlap between two repertoires was calculated by dividing the number of shared unique clonotypes by the size of the smaller repertoire. Richness of each repertoire was evaluated using RTK rarefaction, the Chao1 estimator, and Recon v2.1 estimates of unobserved clonotypes. For all TCRbeta clonotypes obtained by the gDNA method from a few donors, generation probabilities were computed with OLGA. TCRdb retrieved this table from immuneACCESS and kept in-frame rearrangements only. Not all clones are present; in checked studies, unresolved V genes account for under half, and no reason is known for the remainder. The D gene and trimming were derived from the DNA, and the V and J assignments and clone size from that table. Here the sample has under 1,900,000 clones; approximately 98.5% occur a single time. The ten biggest clones cover about 0.34% of the sample.

These data are taken from a study of shared clonotypes between healthy human individuals (TCRdb year 2020). Turning to the overall study: The cohort included a few men and two women between 18 and 49 years of age. For each donor, CD4 naive and CD4 memory were each run on three plates, CD8 naive on two plates, and CD8 memory on one plate. Blood TCR repertoires of a handful of healthy adults were deeply sequenced to estimate repertoire size and the extent of clonotype sharing between individuals. Libraries were prepared and TCR repertoires were sequenced by different laboratories using diverse techniques, in order to increase sequencing depth and limit assay-specific biases. Between about 0.9 and 9 billion PBMCs per donor were obtained by leukapheresis.

Study-wide findings and limitations: Pairwise subsampling indicated that sequencing depth was expected to affect the degree of clonotype sharing among donors. Incomplete sequencing was indicated by rarefaction of sorted-subset datasets, despite the large sequencing depth. Across a handful of donors, roughly 5% of naive CD4, roughly 3.4% of naive CD8, under 2.5% of memory CD4, and about 0.44% of memory CD8 clonotypes were shared. The genetic and exposure-history diversity represented was limited by the small number of donors. Compared with non-shared clonotypes, clonotypes shared by all four sorted-subset donors had higher generation probabilities. Naive subsets generally had larger estimated clonotype richness than memory subsets did. Only blood was sampled, and tissue TCR repertoires likely differ from those in blood.

The donors were healthy, HIV-negative adults who had no recently reported acute infections or vaccinations. All donors were Caucasian adults living in Nashville, Tennessee, USA. CD4+ T cells were enriched by magnetic negative selection, after which naive cells were positively selected on CD45RA and the negative fraction was taken as the memory subset. After blood collection by leukapheresis, PBMCs were isolated using Ficoll-Histopaque density gradient centrifugation and then cryopreserved in the vapor phase of liquid nitrogen. Analytical flow cytometry was used to check the purity and quantity of every magnetically sorted T cell population. Each sorted fraction had its genomic DNA isolated and then quantified by UV absorbance on a Nanodrop 2000c.

This sequence originates from a man aged 25-45 years in good health. The chain was built from TRBV19 and TRBJ1-2, with TRBD1 identical over 10 junction bases. Sequenced: naive CD4+ T cells sorted from blood. The cell subset or site label corresponds to: CD45RA+ positively selected. The nucleotides are TGTGCCAGTAGTCTCAGGACAGGGGGTGGCTACACCTTC. Its protein is CASSLRTGGGYTF.